This entry features one TCR beta chain sequence. This entry comes from a study of shared clonotypes between healthy human individuals. Profiling relied on immunoSEQ multiplex PCR, and the TCRdb table lists in-frame clones only, not all of them. Among fewer than 600,000 clones listed, 70% to 80% were seen once. Trimming cost V 5 bases and J 7 bases; bases outside gene matches: 4. This CDR3 has 13 amino acids. Per germline, CDR1 SGHDN and CDR2 FVKESK. Recent acute infections and vaccinations were absent in the healthy HIV-negative adult donors. This receptor was identified in a woman aged 40 to 50 in good health. Some clones in this sample may be carry-over from other donors' samples. Source material: PBMCs. J is TRBJ1-2 and V is TRBV14; TRBD1 matches at 10 bases. The CDR3 nucleotides read TGTGCCAGCAGCAGACAGGGGGCAGGTGGCTACACCTTC. This codes for CASSRQGAGGYTF.